The next 31 T cell receptor beta chains were all read from a single sample in a study of T cell changes during pregnancy in multiple sclerosis. Profiling relied on immunoSEQ multiplex PCR, and the TCRdb table lists in-frame clones only, not all of them. The repertoire has around 100,000 clones, approximately 90% of them found once; the top ten carry 1.5%. The specimen was peripheral blood, collected in the third trimester of pregnancy. These receptors all stem from a female donor with multiple sclerosis, enrolled in a pregnancy study.

J is TRBJ2-5 and V is TRBV5-4, with 12 nucleotides matching TRBD2. The CDR3 has 15 residues. Losses at the gene ends were 4 bases for V and 1 base for J; bases not matched to a gene: 2. Germline CDR1 and CDR2: SGHNT and YYREEE (reference sequence). The CDR3: CASSPTSGSQETQYF. The CDR3 nucleotides read TGTGCCAGCAGCCCGACTAGCGGGAGCCAAGAGACCCAGTACTTC.

This clone was counted ten times or more. The chain is built from TRBV7-8 and TRBJ1-5; D perhaps matches TRBD1 (5 bases). Germline V gives CDR1 SGHVS, CDR2 FQNEAQ. This CDR3 contains 13 residues. V lost 4 bases and J 2 bases, leaving 6 bases between the germline ends. CDR3 sequence reads: CASSWTRNQPQHF. As DNA, the CDR3 is TGTGCCAGCAGCTGGACACGCAATCAGCCCCAGCATTTT.

In its sample, this clone was seen a few times. The chain combines TRBV2 with TRBJ1-1; 7 bases are shared with TRBD1. Germline assignment: CDR1 SNHLY and CDR2 FYNNEI. V shed 5 bases and J 5 bases; nucleotides not matched to a gene: 8. The CDR3 totals 14 residues. The CDR3 DNA reads TGTGCCAGCAGTCCGACAGGGTTTTATACTGAAGCTTTCTTT. The encoded protein is CASSPTGFYTEAFF. The variable domain in full, completed from reference TRBV2 and TRBJ1-1, reads EPEVTQTPSHQVTQMGQEVILRCVPISNHLYFYWYRQILGQKVEFLVSFYNNEISEKSEIFDDQFSVERPDGSNFTLKIRSTKLEDSAMYFCASSPTGFYTEAFFGQGTRLTVV.

The chain combines TRBV7-9 with TRBJ2-3; TRBD2 might be the D (5 bases). V was clipped by 5 bases and J by 4 bases, with 19 bases between them. The CDR3 runs to 16 residues. In germline, CDR1 is SEHNR, CDR2 FQNEAQ (reference sequence). CDR3 in amino acids: CASSHPLGDPADTQYF. The CDR3 DNA is TGTGCCAGCAGCCATCCTCTCGGGGATCCGGCAGATACGCAGTATTTT.

Regarding this clone: The identical CDR3 is also encoded by other nucleotide sequences in the sample. V gene TRBV18 combines with J gene TRBJ2-3; no clear D gene. Trimming removed 0 bases at V and 1 base at J, with 5 bases between. The CDR3 is made up of 14 amino acids. CDR1 KGHSH and CDR2 LQKENI come from the germline V gene. CDR3 loop: CASSPPSGTDTQYF. DNA for the CDR3: TGTGCCAGCTCACCACCGAGCGGCACAGATACGCAGTATTTT.

The chain employs TRBV27 and TRBJ2-3; tentative D call: TRBD2 (6 bases). CDR1 and CDR2 (germline): MNHEY, SMNVEV (reference sequence). Trimming took off 6 bases at V and 6 bases at J, with 19 bases between the two ends. The CDR3 totals 15 residues. The CDR3 region has the DNA TGTGCCAGCAGCCTTGCGAGGAGTGGGGGGGATACGCAGTATTTT. It specifies CASSLARSGGDTQYF.

The chain has TRBV6-1 and TRBJ2-2, with 8 bases that match TRBD1. Germline trimming cut 5 bases from V and 7 bases from J; bases unmatched to any gene: 6. CDR1 MNHNS and CDR2 SASEGT come from the germline V gene. The CDR3 is made up of 14 amino acids. The CDR3 sequence is CASSLDRGGGELFF. The CDR3 DNA reads as TGTGCCAGCAGTCTAGACAGGGGAGGCGGGGAGCTGTTTTTT.

The chain recombines TRBV19 with TRBJ1-1; 8 nucleotides align to TRBD1. The CDR3 consists of 15 residues. The J segment lost 1 base and the V segment lost 6 bases, leaving 7 bases of the junction unmatched. CDR1 is LNHDA and CDR2 is SQIVND in the germline V gene (reference sequence). The CDR3 spells CASSRTGLGNTEAFF. The CDR3 DNA follows: TGTGCCAGTAGCCGGACAGGGTTGGGGAACACTGAAGCTTTCTTT.

The rearrangement links TRBV21-1 to TRBJ1-4; the listed D gene, TRBD1, was not tested against the DNA. TRBV21-1 is tagged as a pseudogene. The CDR3 length is 17 residues. The CDR3 loop is CATATNRDRGPVGKLFF. DNA for the CDR3: TGTGCCACCGCCACAAACCGGGACAGGGGGCCTGTCGGAAAACTGTTTTTT.

This rearrangement joins TRBV19 to TRBJ1-5, with no clear D. From germline, CDR1 is LNHDA and CDR2 SQIVND (reference sequence). The CDR3 loop spans 15 amino acids. The V gene lost 3 bases and the J gene lost 2 bases, with 11 bases spanning the gap. The DNA for the CDR3 is TGTGCCAGTAGTATTATCGCAGAGGGCAATCAGCCCCAGCATTTT. It specifies CASSIIAEGNQPQHF.

The chain recombines TRBV7-9 with TRBJ1-1, with D perhaps TRBD1 (6 bases). Trimming removed 5 bases from V and 10 bases from J, with 23 bases in between. The CDR3 contains 15 residues. The germline V gene encodes CDR1 SEHNR and CDR2 FQNEAQ (reference sequence). The CDR3 protein is CASSPKVGGRLGAFF. The CDR3 DNA follows: TGTGCCAGCAGCCCAAAAGTCGGGGGGCGGCTCGGAGCTTTCTTT.

The chain couples TRBV19 to TRBJ2-7; TRBD1 agrees at 8 bases. The CDR3 spans 17 residues. V trimming: 3 bases; J trimming: 2 bases; junction bases outside the gene matches: 12. Germline V gene data show CDR1 as LNHDA and CDR2 as SQIVND (reference sequence). As DNA, the CDR3 is TGTGCCAGTAGTATGACGGCTCTGACAGGGGCCCCCTACGAGCAGTACTTC. Translating gives CASSMTALTGAPYEQYF. The complete variable domain, with remaining parts taken from reference TRBV19 and TRBJ2-7, reads DGGITQSPKYLFRKEGQNVTLSCEQNLNHDAMYWYRQDPGQGLRLIYYSQIVNDFQKGDIAEGYSVSREKKESFPLTVTSAQKNPTAFYLCASSMTALTGAPYEQYFGPGTRLTVT.

The J gene is TRBJ2-1, the V gene TRBV7-8, with D hard to call. Germline V gives CDR1 SGHVS, CDR2 FQNEAQ. The CDR3 covers 14 residues. Trimming took 2 bases from V and 8 from J, leaving 13 bases between them. The CDR3 DNA sequence: TGTGCCAGCAGCTTAAGACTGCTACGGTATGAGCAGTTCTTC. Translation gives CASSLRLLRYEQFF.

The chain recombines TRBV7-3 with TRBJ2-3; the D gene is possibly TRBD2 (5 bases). The V end lost 5 bases, the J end lost 0 bases, and 6 bases lay between the germline ends. Germline assignment: CDR1 SGHTA and CDR2 FQGTGA. This CDR3 region has 13 residues. The CDR3 nucleotides read TGTGCCAGCAGCCCGGGGAGCACAGATACGCAGTATTTT. Protein: CASSPGSTDTQYF. Complete variable domain (other parts from reference TRBV7-3 and TRBJ2-3): GAGVSQTPSNKVTEKGKYVELRCDPISGHTALYWYRQSLGQGPEFLIYFQGTGAADDSGLPNDRFFAVRPEGSVSTLKIQRTERGDSAVYLCASSPGSTDTQYFGPGTRLTVL.

CDR3 DNA sequence: TGTGCCAGTAGTCGGGACAGCTTTGAAGCTTTCTTT. Translating gives CASSRDSFEAFF. The genes are TRBV19 and TRBJ1-1; 7 nucleotides line up with TRBD1. J was trimmed by 7 bases and V by 5 bases; bases with no gene match: 4. The germline V gene encodes CDR1 LNHDA and CDR2 SQIVND (reference sequence). The CDR3 covers 12 residues.

The chain has TRBV7-6 and TRBJ2-5; TRBD2 is a possible D gene (6 bases). CDR1 is SGHVS and CDR2 is FNYEAQ in the germline V gene. The CDR3 consists of 13 residues. Trimming removed 4 bases at V and 2 bases at J, with 8 bases between. The CDR3 coding sequence is TGTGCCAGCAGCTCGAGCGGGCAAGAGACCCAGTACTTC. Protein product: CASSSSGQETQYF. Looking up the rest from reference TRBV7-6 and TRBJ2-5 gives the full variable domain: GAGVSQSPRYKVTKRGQDVALRCDPISGHVSLYWYRQALGQGPEFLTYFNYEAQQDKSGLPNDRFSAERPEGSISTLTIQRTEQRDSAMYRCASSSSGQETQYFGPGTRLLVL.

The rearrangement joins TRBV5-1 to TRBJ2-3; TRBD2 matches at 7 bases. Per the germline V gene, CDR1 is SGHRS and CDR2 is YFSETQ. J was trimmed by 1 base and V by 4 bases; bases with no gene match: 9. The CDR3 is 16 amino acids. In nucleotides, the CDR3 is TGCGCCAGCAGCCCCTGGGGGGGAATTGGCACAGATACGCAGTATTTT. As protein: CASSPWGGIGTDTQYF.

This clone was counted a single time. The J gene is TRBJ2-7, the V gene TRBV5-1; 9 nucleotides line up with TRBD1. Germline V gives CDR1 SGHRS, CDR2 YFSETQ. The length of the CDR3 is 14 residues. V lost 1 base and J lost 5; bases outside the gene matches: 4. CDR3 region: CASSLSGQGHEQYF. The CDR3 region has the DNA TGCGCCAGCAGCTTGTCGGGACAGGGCCACGAGCAGTACTTC.

The rearrangement uses TRBV2 and TRBJ1-2, with TRBD1 identical over 7 bases. The CDR3 has 14 residues. Losses at the gene ends were 2 bases for V and 8 bases for J; bases not matched to a gene: 8. The V gene's germline CDR1 is SNHLY and CDR2 FYNNEI. This CDR3 reads CASSELPRQGGYTF. The DNA of the CDR3 is TGTGCCAGCAGTGAATTACCCCGACAGGGAGGCTACACCTTC.

The chain employs TRBV18 and TRBJ1-2, with 7 bases that match TRBD1. The CDR3 contains 18 residues. Germline assignment: CDR1 KGHSH and CDR2 LQKENI. With 5 bases clipped from V and 4 bases from J, the junction kept 19 bases outside the gene matches. Here the CDR3 DNA reads TGTGCCAGCTCATCCCGAACTACTGACAGGGATCTCCTCTATGGCTACACCTTC. Translating it yields CASSSRTTDRDLLYGYTF.

V usage is TRBV5-4 and J usage is TRBJ2-1, with 14 nucleotides matching TRBD2. This CDR3 comprises 17 residues. Germline V gene data show CDR1 as SGHNT and CDR2 as YYREEE (reference sequence). V lost 4 bases to trimming and J lost 5 bases; unmatched junction nucleotides: 8. The CDR3 protein is CASSPVGTSGSHNEQFF. For the CDR3, the DNA is TGTGCCAGCAGCCCTGTAGGGACTAGCGGGAGTCACAATGAGCAGTTCTTC.

The chain couples TRBV30 to TRBJ1-6; TRBD1 aligns across 9 bases. Germline CDR1 and CDR2: GTSNPN and SVGIG (reference sequence). The CDR3 contains 14 residues. V dropped 2 bases and J dropped 8; count of bases not matched to a gene: 4. CDR3 region: CAWSTTGGYSPLHF. The CDR3 DNA reads TGTGCCTGGAGTACGACAGGGGGATATTCACCCCTCCACTTT.

V usage is TRBV10-1 and J usage is TRBJ2-5, with a weak D call TRBD1 (5 bases). Trimming shortened V by 6 bases and J by 5 bases, and 13 bases separated the two germline ends. This CDR3 has 13 residues. In germline, CDR1 is WNHNN, CDR2 SYGVQD (reference sequence). CDR3 in amino acids: CASSPRGGETQYF. The DNA of the CDR3 is TGCGCCAGCAGCCCAAGGGGCGGTGAGACCCAGTACTTC.

V and J are TRBV5-5 and TRBJ1-2; D possibly corresponds to TRBD1 (5 bases). There are 15 residues in the CDR3. Trimming left V 0 bases short and J 1 base short, with 10 bases between. Germline loops: CDR1 SGHKS, CDR2 YYEKEE (reference sequence). The CDR3 protein is CASSLGAGFNYGYTF. The DNA of the CDR3 is TGTGCCAGCAGCTTGGGGGCAGGGTTTAACTATGGCTACACCTTC.

CDR3 amino acids: CASSLSPFVPKGTYEQYF. The CDR3 DNA sequence: TGTGCCAGCAGCTTATCCCCCTTTGTTCCCAAGGGGACCTACGAGCAGTACTTC. This rearrangement joins TRBV11-2 to TRBJ2-7, with D perhaps TRBD1 (5 bases). The V gene lost 2 bases and the J gene lost 2 bases, with 22 bases spanning the gap. CDR1 and CDR2 from the germline V gene are SGHAT and FQNNGV. This CDR3 has 18 residues.

The gene calls are TRBV27 and TRBJ2-3; TRBD2 matches 10 bases. There are 19 residues in the CDR3. Per germline, CDR1 MNHEY and CDR2 SMNVEV (reference sequence). V lost 4 bases, J lost 4 bases, and 17 bases stayed unmatched. The CDR3 bases are TGTGCCAGCAGTTCGGGGCTAGCGGGAGAAAGGGGGGCATCAGATACGCAGTATTTT. It yields the protein CASSSGLAGERGASDTQYF.

In its sample, this clone was seen a few times. This chain connects TRBV27 to TRBJ1-2, with TRBD1 as a possible D gene (6 bases). The CDR3 contains 12 residues. V was cut by 3 bases and J by 12 bases, with 14 bases left in between. CDR1 and CDR2 (germline): MNHEY, SMNVEV (reference sequence). CDR3 region: CASSFRGGSNTF. In DNA, the CDR3 is TGTGCCAGCAGTTTCAGGGGCGGGTCAAACACCTTC.

This chain joins TRBV11-2 and TRBJ2-1, with 9 bases that match TRBD2. The CDR3 is made up of 15 amino acids. CDR1 is SGHAT, CDR2 FQNNGV, per germline. The trim removed 6 bases at V and 4 bases at J, leaving 7 bases unmatched. CDR3 sequence reads: CASRGSGSFYNEQFF. CDR3 DNA sequence: TGTGCCAGCAGGGGTAGCGGGAGTTTTTACAATGAGCAGTTCTTC.

The gene calls are TRBV11-2 and TRBJ2-7, with 10 bases lining up with TRBD2. V lost 5 bases and J lost 5; bases outside the gene matches: 6. Germline CDR1 is SGHAT and CDR2 is FQNNGV. The CDR3 is made up of 14 amino acids. CDR3 nucleotide sequence: TGTGCCAGCAGCCAGGGACTAGCGAGAGACGAGCAGTACTTC. Protein sequence: CASSQGLARDEQYF.

The count of this clone is one. This chain links TRBV5-4 with TRBJ2-2, with a tentative D call TRBD1 (6 bases). Germline values: CDR1 SGHNT, CDR2 YYREEE (reference sequence). Trimming took off 4 bases at V and 1 base at J, with 11 bases between the two ends. This CDR3 contains 15 residues. CDR3 protein: CASSMTGGNTGELFF. Written as DNA, the CDR3 is TGTGCCAGCAGCATGACAGGAGGGAACACCGGGGAGCTGTTTTTT. Full variable domain (missing parts from reference TRBV5-4 and TRBJ2-2): ETGVTQSPTHLIKTRGQQVTLRCSSQSGHNTVSWYQQALGQGPQFIFQYYREEENGRGNFPPRFSGLQFPNYSSELNVNALELDDSALYLCASSMTGGNTGELFFGEGSRLTVL.

The V and J genes are TRBV18 and TRBJ1-1; TRBD1 agrees at 8 bases. Unmatched junction bases numbered 7, after V lost 8 bases and J lost 5 bases. The CDR3 runs 13 residues. Germline CDR1 reads KGHSH; CDR2 reads LQKENI. CDR3 coding DNA: TGTGCCAGCGGGGGGACAGGTCGGACTGAAGCTTTCTTT. This sequence encodes CASGGTGRTEAFF.